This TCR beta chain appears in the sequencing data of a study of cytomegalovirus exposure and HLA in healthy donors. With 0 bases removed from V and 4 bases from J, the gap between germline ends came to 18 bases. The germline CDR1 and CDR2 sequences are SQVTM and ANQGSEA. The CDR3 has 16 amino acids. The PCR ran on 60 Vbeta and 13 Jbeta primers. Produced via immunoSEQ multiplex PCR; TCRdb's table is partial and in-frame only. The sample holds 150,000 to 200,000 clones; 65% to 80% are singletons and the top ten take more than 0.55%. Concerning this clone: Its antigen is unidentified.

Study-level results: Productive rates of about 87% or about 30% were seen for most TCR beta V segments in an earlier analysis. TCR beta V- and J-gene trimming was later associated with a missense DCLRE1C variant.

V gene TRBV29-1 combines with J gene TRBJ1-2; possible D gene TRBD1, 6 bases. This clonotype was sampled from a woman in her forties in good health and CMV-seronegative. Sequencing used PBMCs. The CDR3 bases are TGCAGCGTTGAAGATCCTGAACAGGGCCGCAGCTATGGCTACACCTTC. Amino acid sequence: CSVEDPEQGRSYGYTF. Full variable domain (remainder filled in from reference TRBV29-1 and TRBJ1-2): SAVISQKPSRDICQRGTSLTIQCQVDSQVTMMFWYRQQPGQSLTLIATANQGSEATYESGFVIDKFPISRPNLTFSTLTVSNMSPEDSSIYLCSVEDPEQGRSYGYTFGSGTRLTVV.